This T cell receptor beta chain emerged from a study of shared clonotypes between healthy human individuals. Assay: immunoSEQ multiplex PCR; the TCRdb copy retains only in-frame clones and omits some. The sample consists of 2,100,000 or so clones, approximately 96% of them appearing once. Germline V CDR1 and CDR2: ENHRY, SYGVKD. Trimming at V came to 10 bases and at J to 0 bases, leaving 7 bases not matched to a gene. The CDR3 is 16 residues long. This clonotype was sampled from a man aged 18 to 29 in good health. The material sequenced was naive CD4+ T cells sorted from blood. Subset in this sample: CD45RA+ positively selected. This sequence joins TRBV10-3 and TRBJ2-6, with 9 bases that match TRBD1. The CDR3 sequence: CASGQGRGSGANVLTF. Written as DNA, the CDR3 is TGTGCCAGTGGACAGGGGAGGGGCTCTGGGGCCAACGTCCTGACTTTC.